These 26 T cell receptor beta chains were sequenced from one sample in a study of control samples from healthy donors and cancer patients. The data were produced by immunoSEQ multiplex PCR, yet TCRdb's version contains in-frame clones alone and is incomplete. The data hold about 83,000 clones, with roughly 91% observed a single time. The sequencing input was blood. The receptors here all came from a man in his fifties in good health.

The chain employs TRBV27 and TRBJ1-2; TRBD1 might be the D (5 bases). The CDR3 extends over 14 amino acids. Germline CDR1 and CDR2: MNHEY and SMNVEV (reference sequence). Trimming removed 8 bases from V and 8 bases from J, with 21 bases in between. This CDR3 reads CASRLAQAGYGYTF. The CDR3 DNA follows: TGTGCCAGCCGCCTGGCACAGGCCGGGTACGGCTACACCTTC.

The genes are TRBV7-8 and TRBJ1-2; 7 nucleotides match TRBD1. V lost 3 bases to trimming and J lost 8 bases; unmatched junction nucleotides: 12. Germline V gives CDR1 SGHVS, CDR2 FQNEAQ. The CDR3 sequence is 15 residues long. The CDR3 DNA reads TGTGCCAGCAGCTTCAGGGACAGATCCACCAGCGGCTACACCTTC. Translated: CASSFRDRSTSGYTF.

The genes are TRBV7-2 and TRBJ1-1; 8 bases match TRBD1. Germline-derived CDR1 and CDR2 are SGHTA and FQGNSA. J lost 2 bases, V lost 6 bases, and 8 bases had no gene match. The CDR3 contains 15 residues. CDR3 DNA: TGTGCCAGCAGACGCCGAACAGGGGGAAACACTGAAGCTTTCTTT. Translation gives CASRRRTGGNTEAFF.

The chain links TRBV7-9 to TRBJ2-1; 15 nucleotides agree with TRBD2. Germline V CDR1 and CDR2: SEHNR, FQNEAQ (reference sequence). The CDR3 is made up of 18 amino acids. The V and J ends lost 5 bases and 0 bases, in that order; junction bases with no gene match: 5. The CDR3 loop reads CASSPSGLAGGSYNEQFF. CDR3 nucleotides: TGTGCCAGCAGCCCCTCGGGACTAGCGGGGGGCTCCTACAATGAGCAGTTCTTC. The full variable domain, with the rest looked up from reference TRBV7-9 and TRBJ2-1, is DTGVSQNPRHKITKRGQNVTFRCDPISEHNRLYWYRQTLGQGPEFLTYFQNEAQLEKSRLLSDRFSAERPKGSFSTLEIQRTEQGDSAMYLCASSPSGLAGGSYNEQFFGPGTRLTVL.

The J gene is TRBJ2-1, the V gene TRBV2, with 8 positions matching TRBD1. CDR1 and CDR2 from the germline V gene are SNHLY and FYNNEI. The V and J ends lost 2 bases and 7 bases, in that order; junction bases with no gene match: 7. The CDR3 covers 15 residues. CDR3 in DNA: TGTGCCAGCAGTGAAACAGGACAGGGCTTTAATGAGCAGTTCTTC. Its translation: CASSETGQGFNEQFF.

The rearrangement joins TRBV9 to TRBJ1-1, with D unresolved. CDR3 length: 13 amino acids. Germline V gene data show CDR1 as SGDLS and CDR2 as YYNGEE. V was cut by 4 bases and J by 0 bases, with 7 bases left in between. Here the CDR3 reads CASSPRLNTEAFF. The DNA of the CDR3 is TGTGCCAGCAGCCCCAGGTTGAACACTGAAGCTTTCTTT.

The V call is TRBV18, the J call TRBJ2-3, with D perhaps TRBD1 or TRBD2 (5 bases each). Trimming removed 0 bases from V and 6 bases from J, with 13 bases in between. The CDR3 spans 15 residues. The V gene's germline CDR1 is KGHSH and CDR2 LQKENI. CDR3 coding DNA: TGTGCCAGCTCACCACCGCAGGGAGTAACCGATACGCAGTATTTT. Protein product: CASSPPQGVTDTQYF. The entire variable domain, with the rest obtained from reference TRBV18 and TRBJ2-3, is as follows: NAGVMQNPRHLVRRRGQEARLRCSPMKGHSHVYWYRQLPEEGLKFMVYLQKENIIDESGMPKERFSAEFPKEGPSILRIQQVVRGDSAAYFCASSPPQGVTDTQYFGPGTRLTVL.

The chain has TRBV6-5 and TRBJ1-3; D unclear. The CDR3 has 14 amino acids. V was cut by 5 bases and J by 0 bases, with 8 bases left in between. Per the germline V gene, CDR1 is MNHEY and CDR2 is SVGAGI. CDR3 residues: CASSLLSSGNTIYF. The CDR3 nucleotides are TGTGCCAGCAGTCTCCTCAGCTCTGGAAACACCATATATTTT.

This sequence joins TRBV7-9 and TRBJ1-1; D gene uncertain. V was trimmed by 3 bases and J by 1 base, leaving 6 bases between them. Looked up from germline, CDR1 is SEHNR and CDR2 is FQNEAQ (reference sequence). The CDR3 covers 13 residues. CDR3 protein: CASSFPSNTEAFF. DNA for the CDR3: TGTGCCAGCAGCTTTCCGTCGAACACTGAAGCTTTCTTT. The full variable domain, in which reference TRBV7-9 and TRBJ1-1 provide the parts outside the CDR3, is DTGVSQNPRHKITKRGQNVTFRCDPISEHNRLYWYRQTLGQGPEFLTYFQNEAQLEKSRLLSDRFSAERPKGSFSTLEIQRTEQGDSAMYLCASSFPSNTEAFFGQGTRLTVV.

CDR3: CASRGTLNTEAFF. The DNA of the CDR3 is TGTGCCAGCAGAGGGACTCTGAACACTGAAGCTTTCTTT. The chain carries TRBV2 and TRBJ1-1, with D possibly being TRBD1 (5 bases). The V gene lost 6 bases and the J gene lost 0 bases, with 8 bases spanning the gap. The CDR3 runs to 13 residues. Germline-derived CDR1 and CDR2 are SNHLY and FYNNEI.

The chain carries TRBV10-1 and TRBJ1-3; D is perhaps TRBD1 (6 bases). The length of the CDR3 is 18 residues. The ends were cut back, 1 base at V and 4 bases at J, with 20 bases in the middle. Germline CDR1 and CDR2: WNHNN and SYGVQD (reference sequence). CDR3 region: CASSEFRTGSHRGNTIYF. For the CDR3, the DNA is TGCGCCAGCAGTGAGTTCCGAACAGGGAGCCATCGCGGAAACACCATATATTTT.

V is TRBV3-1 (or the pseudogene TRBV3-2) and J is TRBJ1-5; 8 nucleotides line up with TRBD1. Losses at the gene ends were 1 base for V and 3 bases for J; bases not matched to a gene: 2. The germline CDR1 and CDR2 sequences are LGHDT and YNNKEL (reference sequence). The CDR3 is 15 residues long. In DNA, the CDR3 is TGTGCCAGCAGCCAAGGGACAGGGATCAATCAGCCCCAGCATTTT. It yields the protein CASSQGTGINQPQHF.

The V call is TRBV6-5, the J call TRBJ1-1; 11 bases agree with TRBD1. J was trimmed by 0 bases and V by 6 bases; bases with no gene match: 3. The CDR3 has 15 amino acids. The germline CDR1 and CDR2 sequences are MNHEY and SVGAGI. CDR3 sequence reads: CASRGQGEMNTEAFF. The DNA for the CDR3 is TGTGCCAGCAGGGGACAGGGGGAGATGAACACTGAAGCTTTCTTT.

This sequence joins TRBV10-3 and TRBJ2-3; 10 bases align to TRBD2. CDR1 and CDR2 (germline): ENHRY, SYGVKD. The length of the CDR3 is 18 residues. J lost 2 bases, V lost 3 bases, and 11 bases had no gene match. CDR3 coding DNA: TGTGCCATCAGTGACTACCGGGCACTAGCGGGGAACACAGATACGCAGTATTTT. Its translation is CAISDYRALAGNTDTQYF.

This clone was seen a handful of times. V and J are TRBV24-1 and TRBJ2-2; 8 nucleotides match TRBD2. This CDR3 is built from 15 residues. Germline V gene lookup returns CDR1 KGHDR and CDR2 SFDVKD. V dropped 3 bases and J dropped 5; count of bases not matched to a gene: 4. The CDR3 reads CATSDPSGPTGELFF. In DNA, the CDR3 is TGTGCCACCAGTGATCCTAGCGGGCCTACCGGGGAGCTGTTTTTT.

The chain recombines TRBV5-1 with TRBJ2-3; D is undetermined. V was shortened by 4 bases and J by 3 bases, with 9 bases between the two germline ends. The CDR3 covers 13 residues. Germline CDR1 reads SGHRS; CDR2 reads YFSETQ. CDR3 sequence (DNA): TGCGCCAGCAGCATCCGCCAGACAGATACGCAGTATTTT. It specifies CASSIRQTDTQYF. The full variable domain, completed using reference TRBV5-1 and TRBJ2-3, is KAGVTQTPRYLIKTRGQQVTLSCSPISGHRSVSWYQQTPGQGLQFLFEYFSETQRNKGNFPGRFSGRQFSNSRSEMNVSTLELGDSALYLCASSIRQTDTQYFGPGTRLTVL.

DNA for the CDR3: TGTGCCAGCTCACCTCGACGGGGGGGAGAGACCCAGTACTTC. It translates to CASSPRRGGETQYF. The chain recombines TRBV18 with TRBJ2-5; 8 nucleotides agree with TRBD2. The CDR3 length is 14 residues. Germline V gene lookup returns CDR1 KGHSH and CDR2 LQKENI. V shed 3 bases, J shed 4 bases, and the junction held 4 bases outside the gene matches.

The rearrangement joins TRBV19 to TRBJ2-4, with no clear D. Trimming took off 3 bases at V and 15 bases at J, with 18 bases between the two ends. This CDR3 has 13 residues. The germline CDR1 and CDR2 sequences are LNHDA and SQIVND (reference sequence). CDR3 coding DNA: TGTGCCAGTAGTATTAGCCACCTTCTATTTCCGTACTTC. It encodes CASSISHLLFPYF.

The chain employs TRBV14 and TRBJ2-5; D gene ambiguous. V dropped 5 bases and J dropped 5 bases, with 12 bases sitting between them. In germline, CDR1 is SGHDN, CDR2 FVKESK. The CDR3 length is 13 residues. CDR3 bases: TGTGCCAGCAGCTTTGACCTGCGGGAGACCCAGTACTTC. Its protein product is CASSFDLRETQYF. The entire variable domain, with the rest obtained from reference TRBV14 and TRBJ2-5, is as follows: EAGVTQFPSHSVIEKGQTVTLRCDPISGHDNLYWYRRVMGKEIKFLLHFVKESKQDESGMPNNRFLAERTGGTYSTLKVQPAELEDSGVYFCASSFDLRETQYFGPGTRLLVL.

The V call is TRBV7-8, the J call TRBJ2-2; D possibly corresponds to TRBD1 (7 bases). The CDR3 consists of 16 residues. Per germline, CDR1 SGHVS and CDR2 FQNEAQ. V was pared by 1 base and J by 5 bases, with 14 bases between. The CDR3 coding sequence is TGTGCCAGCAGCTTAGTCTCAGGGGGGAATACCGGGGAGCTGTTTTTT. It encodes CASSLVSGGNTGELFF. Looking up the rest from reference TRBV7-8 and TRBJ2-2 gives the full variable domain: GAGVSQSPRYKVAKRGQDVALRCDPISGHVSLFWYQQALGQGPEFLTYFQNEAQLDKSGLPSDRFFAERPEGSVSTLKIQRTQQEDSAVYLCASSLVSGGNTGELFFGEGSRLTVL.

The chain uses TRBV9 and TRBJ1-2, with D uncertain. Germline CDR1 and CDR2: SGDLS and YYNGEE. Trimming removed 3 bases from V and 3 bases from J, with 15 bases in between. The CDR3 extends over 15 amino acids. The CDR3 loop is CASSALPSADYGYTF. CDR3 DNA: TGTGCCAGCAGCGCCTTACCGAGCGCTGACTATGGCTACACCTTC.

The V call is TRBV5-4, the J call TRBJ2-3, with 7 bases that match TRBD1. CDR3 length equals 15 residues. Trimming cost V 0 bases and J 4 bases; bases outside gene matches: 5. The germline gives CDR1 SGHNT, CDR2 YYREEE (reference sequence). As DNA, the CDR3 is TGTGCCAGCAGCTTGGGACAGGGCGTATCAGATACGCAGTATTTT. Protein product: CASSLGQGVSDTQYF.

The J gene is TRBJ2-1, the V gene TRBV6-1; D is uncertain. This CDR3 spans 14 amino acids. Germline V gene sequence: CDR1 MNHNS, CDR2 SASEGT. V was shortened by 0 bases and J by 6 bases, with 9 bases between the two germline ends. CDR3 sequence: CASSEARQFNEQFF. The DNA for the CDR3 is TGTGCCAGCAGTGAAGCCCGGCAGTTCAATGAGCAGTTCTTC.

The chain uses TRBV28 and TRBJ2-7; D ambiguous. Between the trimmed V and J ends, which lost 7 bases and 0 bases, there was a span of 7 bases. The CDR3 spans 12 residues. From germline, CDR1 is MDHEN and CDR2 SYDVKM. Written as DNA, the CDR3 is TGTGCCAGCACGGGTAACTCCTACGAGCAGTACTTC. It is translated as CASTGNSYEQYF.

V is TRBV3-1 (or the pseudogene TRBV3-2) and J is TRBJ1-6; D perhaps matches TRBD1 (5 bases). V gave up 2 bases and J gave up 10 bases, with 18 bases separating them. The CDR3 runs to 16 residues. Germline V lookup: CDR1 LGHDT, CDR2 YNNKEL (reference sequence). DNA of the CDR3: TGTGCCAGCAGCCAATCGGGGCAGGGAAGAGGATCACCCCTCCACTTT. It specifies CASSQSGQGRGSPLHF.

This clone has only one observation. This rearrangement joins TRBV18 to TRBJ1-5; D is ambiguous. Between the trimmed V and J ends, which lost 4 bases and 2 bases, there was a span of 15 bases. CDR3 length: 16 amino acids. Looked up from germline, CDR1 is KGHSH and CDR2 is LQKENI. The CDR3 DNA reads as TGTGCCAGCTCACTTGTTATCGGAGGTGGCAATCAGCCCCAGCATTTT. This translates into CASSLVIGGGNQPQHF.